The 20 T cell receptor beta chains in this list originate from one sample, sequenced in a study of regulatory T cells in long-lasting Graves disease. iRepertoire HTBI primers and Arm-PCR of CDR3 regions built TCR beta libraries. Each CDR3 protein gets one entry after TCRdb re-called the multiplex PCR reads with MiXCR. The sample yields 450,000 to 600,000 distinct CDR3 sequences, about 14% seen once. The sample's time point: newly diagnosed GD, antithyroid drugs for less than 3 months. After RNA was extracted from PBMCs, the TCR library was made from it. These same records also appear under a second study, on T cells in Graves' hyperthyroidism and ophthalmopathy.

The source material was peripheral blood mononuclear cells (PBMCs), sampled at new diagnosis, from a patient treated with antithyroid drugs. Source of these receptors: a man under 40 with Graves disease.

In this sample, this clonotype turned up many times. This sequence joins TRBV12-3 or TRBV12-4 and TRBJ1-5; unclear D gene. This CDR3 is 15 amino acids long. V was shortened by 3 bases and J by 2 bases, with 11 bases between the two germline ends. DNA of the CDR3: TGTGCCAGCAGTTTGGGAGATCGGCGCAATCAGCCCCAGCATTTT. Its translation is CASSLGDRRNQPQHF.

This clonotype was found many times. The CDR3 bases are TGCAGTGCTAGAGATTCTGGCAGGGGAAGGGGTAACGAGCAGTACTTC. Translation gives CSARDSGRGRGNEQYF. The V gene is TRBV20-1, the J gene TRBJ2-7; D possibly corresponds to TRBD1 (6 bases). Germline-derived CDR1 and CDR2 are DFQATT and SNEGSKA (reference sequence). Trimming cost V 0 bases and J 5 bases, with 20 bases left between them. This CDR3 contains 16 residues.

This chain uses TRBV5-1 with TRBJ2-5, with 7 bases identical to TRBD2. Germline V lookup: CDR1 SGHRS, CDR2 YFSETQ. The CDR3 is made up of 15 amino acids. The V and J ends lost 1 base and 2 bases, in that order; junction bases with no gene match: 5. The CDR3 nucleotides read TGCGCCAGCAGCTTGCTTACGGGAGGTCAAGAGACCCAGTACTTC. This sequence encodes CASSLLTGGQETQYF. Based on the CDR3 plus reference TRBV5-1 and TRBJ2-5, the full variable domain is KAGVTQTPRYLIKTRGQQVTLSCSPISGHRSVSWYQQTPGQGLQFLFEYFSETQRNKGNFPGRFSGRQFSNSRSEMNVSTLELGDSALYLCASSLLTGGQETQYFGPGTRLLVL.

The V call is TRBV6-2 or TRBV6-3, the J call TRBJ1-5; D gene ambiguous. CDR1 and CDR2 from the germline V gene are MNHEY and SVGEGT. The CDR3 sequence is 15 residues long. V was shortened by 4 bases and J by 2 bases, with 12 bases between the two germline ends. Written as DNA, the CDR3 is TGTGCCAGCAGTTTAGACTCATTGCGCAATCAGCCCCAGCATTTT. Translation: CASSLDSLRNQPQHF.

Ten or more counts support this clonotype. The chain is built from TRBV5-1 and TRBJ2-2; D gene unclear. Trimming removed 5 bases at V and 0 bases at J, with 11 bases between. In germline, CDR1 is SGHRS, CDR2 YFSETQ. This CDR3 contains 15 residues. CDR3 sequence (DNA): TGCGCCAGCAGACTACGGATCGCGAACACCGGGGAGCTGTTTTTT. The encoded protein is CASRLRIANTGELFF.

This clonotype was counted between two and nine times. J is TRBJ2-2 and V is TRBV19, with 7 bases aligning to TRBD1. There are 17 residues in the CDR3. The germline V gene has CDR1 LNHDA and CDR2 SQIVND (reference sequence). V was clipped by 6 bases and J by 0 bases; unmatched bases: 10. The CDR3 DNA sequence: TGTGCCAGTAGCGGAACCGGGACAGCTTCGAACACCGGGGAGCTGTTTTTT. Residues: CASSGTGTASNTGELFF.

This clonotype came up a few times. The rearrangement uses TRBV9 and TRBJ2-2; TRBD2 aligns across 11 bases. J lost 4 bases, V lost 0 bases, and 2 bases had no gene match. The CDR3 loop spans 16 amino acids. Germline V lookup: CDR1 SGDLS, CDR2 YYNGEE. The CDR3 nucleotides are TGTGCCAGCAGCGTAGGGACTAGCGGGTTCACCGGGGAGCTGTTTTTT. This sequence encodes CASSVGTSGFTGELFF.

This clonotype was counted ten times or more. The chain is built from TRBV12-3 or TRBV12-4 and TRBJ2-2, with 7 bases aligning to TRBD1. CDR3 length equals 14 residues. The V segment lost 2 bases and the J segment 5 bases; nucleotides outside the gene matches: 2. CDR3 in DNA: TGTGCCAGCAGTTTAAGGGGGCGAACCGGGGAGCTGTTTTTT. It specifies CASSLRGRTGELFF.

This clonotype has ten or more counts. The J gene is TRBJ2-3, the V gene TRBV5-1, with D tentatively TRBD1 (5 bases). CDR3 size: 14 residues. V was trimmed by 0 bases and J by 2 bases, leaving 7 bases between them. Germline V gene data show CDR1 as SGHRS and CDR2 as YFSETQ. In nucleotides, the CDR3 is TGCGCCAGCAGCTTGGGCAGGGTCACAGATACGCAGTATTTT. This gives the protein CASSLGRVTDTQYF.

A single count supports this clonotype. This chain links TRBV7-2 with TRBJ1-2; D is perhaps TRBD1 (5 bases). The germline gives CDR1 SGHTA, CDR2 FQGNSA. Trimming took off 1 base at V and 3 bases at J, with 12 bases between the two ends. CDR3 length: 15 residues. Here the CDR3 DNA reads TGTGCCAGCAGCTTAGACCAGGGTCCCTACTATGGCTACACCTTC. Its protein product is CASSLDQGPYYGYTF. Based on the CDR3 plus reference TRBV7-2 and TRBJ1-2, the full variable domain is GAGVSQSPSNKVTEKGKDVELRCDPISGHTALYWYRQSLGQGLEFLIYFQGNSAPDKSGLPSDRFSAERTGGSVSTLTIQRTQQEDSAVYLCASSLDQGPYYGYTFGSGTRLTVV.

The sample holds many counts of this clonotype. The V call is TRBV11-2, the J call TRBJ2-3, with TRBD1 matching over 8 bases. J was trimmed by 0 bases and V by 5 bases; bases with no gene match: 4. The CDR3 sequence is 15 residues long. Germline V gene sequence: CDR1 SGHAT, CDR2 FQNNGV. Here the CDR3 reads CASSIRDRSTDTQYF. CDR3 bases: TGTGCCAGCAGCATAAGGGACAGGAGCACAGATACGCAGTATTTT.

This clonotype was detected many times. The chain combines TRBV7-2 with TRBJ1-1, with D tentatively TRBD1 (5 bases). V shed 2 bases and J shed 2 bases, with 9 bases lying between them. The CDR3 runs 14 residues. The V gene's germline CDR1 is SGHTA and CDR2 FQGNSA. CDR3 region: CASSLRDANTEAFF. CDR3 bases: TGTGCCAGCAGCTTACGGGACGCTAACACTGAAGCTTTCTTT.

This clonotype has just a few counts. The CDR3: CASSSRLSRTGELFF. The CDR3 DNA sequence: TGTGCCAGCAGCTCTCGACTGAGCCGCACCGGGGAGCTGTTTTTT. V is TRBV7-9 and J is TRBJ2-2; D uncertain. The CDR3 covers 15 residues. CDR1 and CDR2 (germline): SEHNR, FQNEAQ (reference sequence). Trimming shortened V by 4 bases and J by 4 bases, and 13 bases separated the two germline ends.

This clonotype has a count of ten or more. This likely came from a read error, as a far larger clone is one base away. The J gene is TRBJ2-7, the V gene TRBV3-1; D may be TRBD1 or TRBD2 (5 bases each). Per the germline V gene, CDR1 is LGHDT and CDR2 is YNNKEL (reference sequence). CDR3 size: 13 residues. V was pared by 4 bases and J by 2 bases, with 9 bases between. In DNA, the CDR3 is TGTGCCAGCAGCCCCCGGGACCCCTACGAGCAGTACTTC. Translation: CASSPRDPYEQYF.

This rearrangement joins TRBV3-1 to TRBJ1-4; D unresolved. In germline, CDR1 is LGHDT, CDR2 YNNKEL (reference sequence). This CDR3 region has 14 residues. The germline V and J ends were trimmed by 5 bases and 8 bases, with 15 bases remaining between them. The CDR3 sequence is CASSSFPQTEKLFF. As DNA, the CDR3 is TGTGCCAGCAGCTCGTTTCCACAGACAGAAAAACTGTTTTTT.

The table lists this clonotype with many counts. The rearrangement uses TRBV2 and TRBJ2-3; D ambiguous. V was clipped by 7 bases and J by 1 base, with 15 bases between them. Germline-derived CDR1 and CDR2 are SNHLY and FYNNEI. The CDR3 totals 15 residues. The CDR3 protein is CASMKRSGGTDTQYF. CDR3 DNA: TGTGCCAGCATGAAAAGGAGTGGGGGCACAGATACGCAGTATTTT.

The sample holds many counts of this clonotype. The V call is TRBV25-1, the J call TRBJ1-1; D uncertain. CDR1 is MGHDK and CDR2 is SYGVNS in the germline V gene. The CDR3 contains 13 residues. The V end was cut by 3 bases, the J end by 5 bases, with 10 bases between. This CDR3 reads CASSDYYTTEAFF. In nucleotides, the CDR3 is TGTGCCAGCAGTGACTACTACACGACTGAAGCTTTCTTT.

The chain has TRBV14 and TRBJ2-6; tentatively, D is TRBD1 or TRBD2 (7 bases each). The germline V and J ends were trimmed by 3 bases and 0 bases, with 27 bases remaining between them. There are 22 residues in the CDR3. Per germline, CDR1 SGHDN and CDR2 FVKESK. The CDR3 loop reads CASSQPTGRDWQPYSGANVLTF. CDR3 in DNA: TGTGCCAGCAGCCAGCCGACAGGGAGGGACTGGCAACCGTACTCTGGGGCCAACGTCCTGACTTTC. The whole variable domain, filled in from reference TRBV14 and TRBJ2-6, reads EAGVTQFPSHSVIEKGQTVTLRCDPISGHDNLYWYRRVMGKEIKFLLHFVKESKQDESGMPNNRFLAERTGGTYSTLKVQPAELEDSGVYFCASSQPTGRDWQPYSGANVLTFGAGSRLTVL.

This clonotype was observed a handful of times. The junction differs from germline at one of its ends, possibly a read error. This sequence joins TRBV6-1 and TRBJ2-7, with 10 bases identical to TRBD2. The CDR3 is 17 amino acids. CDR1 is MNHNS, CDR2 SASEGT, per germline. The CDR3 region has the DNA TGTGCCAGCAGTGTAGAGACCAGCGGGAGGGCCTCCGACGAGCAGTACTTC. This sequence encodes CASSVETSGRASDEQYF.

This clonotype was observed many times. This rearrangement joins TRBV19 to TRBJ1-1; D perhaps matches TRBD1 (5 bases). This CDR3 region has 16 residues. Trimming took 9 bases from V and 3 from J, leaving 23 bases between them. Germline loops: CDR1 LNHDA, CDR2 SQIVND (reference sequence). The CDR3 protein is CASNTLWGTGDTEAFF. CDR3 sequence (DNA): TGTGCCAGCAACACCCTATGGGGGACCGGGGACACTGAAGCTTTCTTT.